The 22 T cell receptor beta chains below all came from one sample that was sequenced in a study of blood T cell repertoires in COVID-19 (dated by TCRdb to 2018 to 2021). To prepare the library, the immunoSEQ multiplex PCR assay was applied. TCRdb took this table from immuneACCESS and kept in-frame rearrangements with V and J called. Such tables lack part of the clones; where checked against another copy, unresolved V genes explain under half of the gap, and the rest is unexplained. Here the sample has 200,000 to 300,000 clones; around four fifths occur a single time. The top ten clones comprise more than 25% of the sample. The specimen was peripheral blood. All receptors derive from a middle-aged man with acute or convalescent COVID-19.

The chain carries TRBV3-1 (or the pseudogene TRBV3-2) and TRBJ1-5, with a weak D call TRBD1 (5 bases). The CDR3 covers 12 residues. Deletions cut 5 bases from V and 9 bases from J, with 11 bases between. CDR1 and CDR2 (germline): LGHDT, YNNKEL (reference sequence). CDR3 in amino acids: CASSSGDRPQHF. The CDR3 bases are TGTGCCAGCAGCTCCGGCGACAGGCCCCAGCATTTT.

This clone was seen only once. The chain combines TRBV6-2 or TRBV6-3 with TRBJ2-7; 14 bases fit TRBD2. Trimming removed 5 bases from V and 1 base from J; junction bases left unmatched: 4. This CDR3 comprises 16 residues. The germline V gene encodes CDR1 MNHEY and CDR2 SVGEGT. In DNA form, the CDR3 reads TGTGCCAGCAGTGACGGACTAGCGGGAGGTTCCTACGAGCAGTACTTC. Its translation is CASSDGLAGGSYEQYF.

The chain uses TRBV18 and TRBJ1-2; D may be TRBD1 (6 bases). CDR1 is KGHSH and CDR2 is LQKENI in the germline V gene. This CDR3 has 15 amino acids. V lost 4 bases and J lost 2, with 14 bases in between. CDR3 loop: CASSRGQKNNYGYTF. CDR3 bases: TGTGCCAGCTCACGAGGACAGAAGAACAACTATGGCTACACCTTC. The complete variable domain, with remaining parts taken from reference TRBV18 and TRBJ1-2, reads NAGVMQNPRHLVRRRGQEARLRCSPMKGHSHVYWYRQLPEEGLKFMVYLQKENIIDESGMPKERFSAEFPKEGPSILRIQQVVRGDSAAYFCASSRGQKNNYGYTFGSGTRLTVV.

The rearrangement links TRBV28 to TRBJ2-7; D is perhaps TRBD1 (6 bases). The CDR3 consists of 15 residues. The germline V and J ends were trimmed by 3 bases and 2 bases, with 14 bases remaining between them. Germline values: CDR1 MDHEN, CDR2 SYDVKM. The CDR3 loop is CASSFWTEVTYEQYF. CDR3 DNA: TGTGCCAGCAGTTTTTGGACAGAAGTAACCTACGAGCAGTACTTC.

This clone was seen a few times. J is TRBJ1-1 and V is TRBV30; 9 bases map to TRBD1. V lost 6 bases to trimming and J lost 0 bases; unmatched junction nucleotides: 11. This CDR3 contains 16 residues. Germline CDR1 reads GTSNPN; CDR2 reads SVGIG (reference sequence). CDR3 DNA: TGTGCCTGCCATCTCCGGGGACAGGGACTGAACACTGAAGCTTTCTTT. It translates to CACHLRGQGLNTEAFF.

CDR3 sequence (DNA): TGTGCCATCAACAGACTAGCGGGAGGGCCGGGTGAGCAGTTCTTC. This translates into CAINRLAGGPGEQFF. The chain joins TRBV10-3 to TRBJ2-1, with 14 positions matching TRBD2. The J segment lost 9 bases and the V segment lost 7 bases, leaving 8 bases of the junction unmatched. Looked up from germline, CDR1 is ENHRY and CDR2 is SYGVKD. CDR3 length equals 15 residues.

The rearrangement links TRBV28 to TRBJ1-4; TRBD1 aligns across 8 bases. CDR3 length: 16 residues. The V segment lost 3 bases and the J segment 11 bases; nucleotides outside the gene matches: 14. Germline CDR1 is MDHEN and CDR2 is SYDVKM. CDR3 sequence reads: CASSLLDRGPSGKLFF. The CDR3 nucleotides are TGTGCCAGCAGTTTGTTAGACAGGGGACCTTCCGGGAAACTGTTTTTT.

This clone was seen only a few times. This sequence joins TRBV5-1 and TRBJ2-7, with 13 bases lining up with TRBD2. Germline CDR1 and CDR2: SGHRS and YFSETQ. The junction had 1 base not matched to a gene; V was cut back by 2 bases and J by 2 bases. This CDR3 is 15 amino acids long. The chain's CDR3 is CASSFTSGRAYEQYF. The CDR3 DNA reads TGCGCCAGCAGCTTTACTAGCGGGAGGGCCTACGAGCAGTACTTC.

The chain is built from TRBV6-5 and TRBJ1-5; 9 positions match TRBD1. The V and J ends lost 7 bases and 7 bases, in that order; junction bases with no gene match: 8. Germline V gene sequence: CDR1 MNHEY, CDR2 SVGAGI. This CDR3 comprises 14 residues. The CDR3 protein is CASTQQGAKQPQHF. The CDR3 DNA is TGTGCCAGCACCCAACAGGGGGCAAAGCAGCCCCAGCATTTT.

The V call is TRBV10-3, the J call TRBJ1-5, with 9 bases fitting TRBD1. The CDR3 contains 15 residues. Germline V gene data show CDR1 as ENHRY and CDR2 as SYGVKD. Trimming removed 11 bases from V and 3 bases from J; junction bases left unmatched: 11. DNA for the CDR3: TGTGCCTCGATGGGGGGGACAGGGATCAATCAGCCCCAGCATTTT. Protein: CASMGGTGINQPQHF.

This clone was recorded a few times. CDR3 protein: CSTQTGGRGYTF. Written as DNA, the CDR3 is TGCAGCACCCAGACAGGGGGCCGCGGCTACACCTTC. The chain is built from TRBV29-1 and TRBJ1-2, with 10 bases lining up with TRBD1. The CDR3 runs to 12 residues. Trimming removed 8 bases from V and 8 bases from J; junction bases left unmatched: 8. Germline CDR1 reads SQVTM; CDR2 reads ANQGSEA.

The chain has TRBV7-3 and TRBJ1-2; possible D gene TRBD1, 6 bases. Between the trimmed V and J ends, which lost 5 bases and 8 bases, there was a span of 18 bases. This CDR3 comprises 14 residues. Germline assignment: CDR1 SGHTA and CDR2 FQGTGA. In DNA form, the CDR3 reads TGTGCCAGCAGCGACCCAGGGGCCTCTGGGGGCTACACCTTC. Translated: CASSDPGASGGYTF.

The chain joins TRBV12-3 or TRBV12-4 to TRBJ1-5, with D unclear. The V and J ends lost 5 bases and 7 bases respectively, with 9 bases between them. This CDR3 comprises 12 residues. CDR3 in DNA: TGTGCCAGCAGTCCAGGCGAGCAGCCCCAGCATTTT. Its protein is CASSPGEQPQHF.

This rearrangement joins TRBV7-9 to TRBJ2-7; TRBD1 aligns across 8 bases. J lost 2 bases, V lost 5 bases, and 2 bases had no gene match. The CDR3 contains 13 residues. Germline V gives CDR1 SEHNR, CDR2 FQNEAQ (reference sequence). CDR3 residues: CASSRQGPYEQYF. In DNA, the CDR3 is TGTGCCAGCAGCAGACAGGGGCCCTACGAGCAGTACTTC.

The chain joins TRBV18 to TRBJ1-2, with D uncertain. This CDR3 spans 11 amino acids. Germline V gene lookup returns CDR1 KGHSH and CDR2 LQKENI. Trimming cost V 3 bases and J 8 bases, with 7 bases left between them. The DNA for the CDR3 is TGTGCCAGCTCACCTCAGCGCGGCTACACCTTC. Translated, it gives CASSPQRGYTF.

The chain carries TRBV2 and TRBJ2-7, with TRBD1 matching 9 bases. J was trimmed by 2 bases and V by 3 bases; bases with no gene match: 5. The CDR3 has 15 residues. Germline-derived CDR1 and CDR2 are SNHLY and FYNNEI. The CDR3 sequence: CASSELGQGPYEQYF. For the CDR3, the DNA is TGTGCCAGCAGTGAGTTGGGACAGGGACCCTACGAGCAGTACTTC.

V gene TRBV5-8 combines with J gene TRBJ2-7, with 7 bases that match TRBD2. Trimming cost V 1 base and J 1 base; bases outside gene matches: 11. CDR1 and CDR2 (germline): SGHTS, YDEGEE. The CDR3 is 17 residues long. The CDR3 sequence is CASSLFGGRGTSYEQYF. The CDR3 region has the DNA TGTGCCAGCAGCTTGTTCGGCGGGAGAGGAACTTCCTACGAGCAGTACTTC. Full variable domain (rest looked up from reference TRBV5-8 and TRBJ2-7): EAGVTQSPTHLIKTRGQQATLRCSPISGHTSVYWYQQALGLGLQFLLWYDEGEERNRGNFPPRFSGRQFPNYSSELNVNALELEDSALYLCASSLFGGRGTSYEQYFGPGTRLTVT.

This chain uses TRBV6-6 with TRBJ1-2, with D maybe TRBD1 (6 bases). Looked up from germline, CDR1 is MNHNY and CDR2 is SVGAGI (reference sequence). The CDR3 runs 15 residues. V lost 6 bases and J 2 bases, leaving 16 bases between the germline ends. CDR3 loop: CASRLGTGSNYGYTF. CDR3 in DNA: TGTGCCAGCAGGCTTGGAACAGGGTCGAACTATGGCTACACCTTC.

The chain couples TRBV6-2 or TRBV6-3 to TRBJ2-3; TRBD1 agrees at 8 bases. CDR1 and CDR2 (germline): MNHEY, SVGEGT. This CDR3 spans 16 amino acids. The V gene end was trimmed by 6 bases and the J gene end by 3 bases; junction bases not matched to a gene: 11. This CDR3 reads CASSLRGRPLTDTQYF. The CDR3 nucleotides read TGTGCCAGCAGCCTCAGGGGGCGCCCATTGACAGATACGCAGTATTTT.

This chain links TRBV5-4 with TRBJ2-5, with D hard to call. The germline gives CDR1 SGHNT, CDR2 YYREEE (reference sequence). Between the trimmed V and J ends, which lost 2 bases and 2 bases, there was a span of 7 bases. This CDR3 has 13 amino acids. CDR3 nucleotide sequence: TGTGCCAGCAGCTTCCAGAATCAAGAGACCCAGTACTTC. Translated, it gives CASSFQNQETQYF.

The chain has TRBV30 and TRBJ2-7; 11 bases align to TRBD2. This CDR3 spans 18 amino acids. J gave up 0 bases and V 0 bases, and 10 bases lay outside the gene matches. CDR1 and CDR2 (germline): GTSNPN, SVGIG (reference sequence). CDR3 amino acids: CAWSVPTGTSGSSYEQYF. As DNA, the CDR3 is TGTGCCTGGAGTGTCCCCACCGGGACTAGCGGTAGCTCCTACGAGCAGTACTTC.

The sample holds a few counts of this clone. CDR3: CASSFPGDGEETQYF. The CDR3 coding sequence is TGTGCCAGCAGTTTCCCGGGGGACGGCGAAGAGACCCAGTACTTC. The chain has TRBV28 and TRBJ2-5; possible D gene TRBD2, 6 bases. In germline, CDR1 is MDHEN, CDR2 SYDVKM. The CDR3 covers 15 residues. V was clipped by 3 bases and J by 3 bases, with 14 bases between them.